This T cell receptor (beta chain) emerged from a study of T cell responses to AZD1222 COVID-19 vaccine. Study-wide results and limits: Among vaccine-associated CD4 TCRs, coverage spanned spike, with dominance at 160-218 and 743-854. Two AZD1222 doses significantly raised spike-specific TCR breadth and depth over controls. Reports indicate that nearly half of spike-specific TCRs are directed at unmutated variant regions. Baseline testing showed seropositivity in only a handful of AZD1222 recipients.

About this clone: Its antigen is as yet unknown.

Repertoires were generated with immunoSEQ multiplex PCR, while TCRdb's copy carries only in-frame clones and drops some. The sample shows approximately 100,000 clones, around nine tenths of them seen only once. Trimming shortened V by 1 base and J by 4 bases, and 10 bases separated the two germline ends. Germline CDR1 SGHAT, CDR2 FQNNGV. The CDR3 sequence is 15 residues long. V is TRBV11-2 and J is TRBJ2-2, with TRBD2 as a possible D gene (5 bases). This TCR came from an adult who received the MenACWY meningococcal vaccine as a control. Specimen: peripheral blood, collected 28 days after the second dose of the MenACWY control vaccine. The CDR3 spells CASSLVGGGTGELFF. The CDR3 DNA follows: TGTGCCAGCAGCTTAGTCGGAGGAGGCACCGGGGAGCTGTTTTTT.